One sample yielded the 27 T cell receptor beta chains listed below, sequenced in a study of cytomegalovirus exposure and HLA in healthy donors. Amplification used 60 Vbeta primers and 13 Jbeta primers. The repertoire was sequenced with immunoSEQ multiplex PCR; TCRdb's copy has only in-frame clones and lacks some. The sample shows tens of thousands of clones, approximately 90% of them seen only once. Sequencing was carried out using PBMCs. Receptors originate from a woman under 30 in good health and CMV-seronegative.

This chain uses TRBV7-2 with TRBJ2-1, with D maybe TRBD2 (5 bases). CDR1 is SGHTA and CDR2 is FQGNSA in the germline V gene. The CDR3 contains 15 residues. The germline V and J ends were trimmed by 1 base and 0 bases, with 7 bases remaining between them. The CDR3: CASSLVGDSYNEQFF. CDR3 DNA sequence: TGTGCCAGCAGCTTAGTGGGAGACTCCTACAATGAGCAGTTCTTC.

CDR3 nucleotide sequence: TGTGCCAGCAGTTATTGGCAGGGTCCTTCCTACGAGCAGTACTTC. Translating it yields CASSYWQGPSYEQYF. The chain has TRBV6-5 and TRBJ2-5; D possibly corresponds to TRBD1 (5 bases). TRBJ2-7 explains the end of the DNA better; the J call may be wrong. Germline V gene sequence: CDR1 MNHEY, CDR2 SVGAGI. The CDR3 runs to 15 residues.

This clone came up a few times. This chain uses TRBV2 with TRBJ1-5, with TRBD1 as a possible D gene (5 bases). Trimming stripped 1 base from V and 0 bases from J, with 7 bases between. Germline loops: CDR1 SNHLY, CDR2 FYNNEI. The CDR3 totals 15 residues. The CDR3: CASSEETASNQPQHF. In DNA form, the CDR3 reads TGTGCCAGCAGTGAAGAGACAGCTAGCAATCAGCCCCAGCATTTT.

Only one count was recorded for this clone. The chain combines TRBV5-1 with TRBJ1-2, with D tentatively TRBD1 (5 bases). The germline V gene has CDR1 SGHRS and CDR2 YFSETQ. This CDR3 region has 15 residues. Trimming left V 4 bases short and J 0 bases short, with 13 bases between. CDR3 bases: TGCGCCAGCAGCGCTAACAGGATCACTAACTATGGCTACACCTTC. Protein sequence: CASSANRITNYGYTF.

In its sample, this clone was seen a few times. The chain is built from TRBV7-8 and TRBJ2-1; 11 positions match TRBD2. CDR1 is SGHVS and CDR2 is FQNEAQ in the germline V gene. The CDR3 totals 18 residues. V lost 5 bases and J lost 9; bases outside the gene matches: 18. Written as DNA, the CDR3 is TGTGCCAGCAGCCCCCCTACTAGCGGGAGTGTCCCGCCGGGTGAGCAGTTCTTC. It encodes CASSPPTSGSVPPGEQFF.

The V and J genes are TRBV19 and TRBJ2-7; TRBD2 matches at 9 bases. Looked up from germline, CDR1 is LNHDA and CDR2 is SQIVND (reference sequence). The V gene end was trimmed by 4 bases and the J gene end by 2 bases; junction bases not matched to a gene: 0. CDR3 length: 13 amino acids. CDR3 coding DNA: TGTGCCAGTAGTAGCGGGAGGGCCTACGAGCAGTACTTC. It encodes CASSSGRAYEQYF.

The chain uses TRBV18 and TRBJ2-7; TRBD1 might be the D (6 bases). In germline, CDR1 is KGHSH, CDR2 LQKENI. This CDR3 comprises 12 residues. Trimming shortened V by 6 bases and J by 9 bases, and 15 bases separated the two germline ends. The CDR3 here is CASSQGQGTQYF. The CDR3 bases are TGTGCCAGCTCCCAGGGGCAGGGAACGCAGTACTTC.

This clone was seen once. The V gene is TRBV4-3, the J gene TRBJ2-5; 9 bases agree with TRBD2. The assigned J gene may be wrong: the sequence end matches TRBJ2-7 better. CDR1 and CDR2 (germline): LGHNA, YSLEER. CDR3 length: 16 residues. The CDR3 loop reads CASSQGGGRDTYEQYF. CDR3 sequence (DNA): TGCGCCAGCAGCCAAGGAGGCGGGAGGGATACCTACGAGCAGTACTTC.

The chain combines TRBV5-5 with TRBJ1-1; 8 positions agree with TRBD1. This CDR3 contains 13 residues. In germline, CDR1 is SGHKS, CDR2 YYEKEE (reference sequence). After removal of 4 bases from V and 4 bases from J, the junction contained 3 bases not matched to a gene. In DNA, the CDR3 is TGTGCCAGCAGCCCCCAGGGGGCCACTGAAGCTTTCTTT. Translation gives CASSPQGATEAFF.

The chain couples TRBV2 to TRBJ1-2, with D perhaps TRBD1 (6 bases). CDR1 SNHLY and CDR2 FYNNEI come from the germline V gene. This CDR3 has 13 residues. Trimming left V 6 bases short and J 8 bases short, with 16 bases between. In nucleotides, the CDR3 is TGTGCCAGCAGCGACGGCGGGGGGGGCGGCTACACCTTC. This sequence encodes CASSDGGGGGYTF.

The chain combines TRBV19 with TRBJ1-4, with D uncertain. The CDR3 consists of 15 residues. Trimming removed 7 bases from V and 3 bases from J, with 15 bases in between. Germline V gene lookup returns CDR1 LNHDA and CDR2 SQIVND (reference sequence). The CDR3 loop is CASTVKWGANEKLFF. The CDR3 DNA sequence: TGTGCCAGTACTGTGAAATGGGGAGCTAATGAAAAACTGTTTTTT.

The CDR3 DNA reads as TGTGCCAGCAGTGAACTAGCGGGAGGGCAAGAGACCCAGTACTTC. Translating gives CASSELAGGQETQYF. The chain recombines TRBV6-1 with TRBJ2-5; 12 positions match TRBD2. Germline CDR1 MNHNS, CDR2 SASEGT. The CDR3 spans 15 residues. The V segment lost 2 bases and the J segment 2 bases; nucleotides outside the gene matches: 0.

The CDR3 DNA reads TGTGCCTGGAGTCGTCAGGGGGCTTTGGGGGGTTGGGAGACCCAGTACTTC. It codes for CAWSRQGALGGWETQYF. The chain couples TRBV30 to TRBJ2-5, with TRBD1 identical over 8 bases. The CDR3 extends over 17 amino acids. CDR1 and CDR2 from the germline V gene are GTSNPN and SVGIG (reference sequence). V gave up 2 bases and J gave up 5 bases; unmatched junction bases: 16.

The J gene is TRBJ2-3, the V gene TRBV27; TRBD2 matches 7 bases. Germline values: CDR1 MNHEY, CDR2 SMNVEV (reference sequence). V trimming: 6 bases; J trimming: 1 base; junction bases outside the gene matches: 13. The CDR3 is 17 amino acids. For the CDR3, the DNA is TGTGCCAGCAGCCGAACTCTAGCGGAGCAGGGCACAGATACGCAGTATTTT. This encodes CASSRTLAEQGTDTQYF.

The CDR3 reads CASSAGLGRIVDGELFF. The DNA of the CDR3 is TGTGCCAGCAGCGCCGGGCTGGGGCGAATTGTTGACGGGGAGCTGTTTTTT. The V gene is TRBV11-1, the J gene TRBJ2-2; D may be TRBD1 (5 bases). Germline CDR1 is SGHAT and CDR2 is FQDESV (reference sequence). Trimming stripped 5 bases from V and 7 bases from J, with 23 bases between. The CDR3 is 17 residues long. Looking up the rest from reference TRBV11-1 and TRBJ2-2 gives the full variable domain: EAEVAQSPRYKITEKSQAVAFWCDPISGHATLYWYRQILGQGPELLVQFQDESVVDDSQLPKDRFSAERLKGVDSTLKIQPAELGDSAMYLCASSAGLGRIVDGELFFGEGSRLTVL.

The CDR3 sequence: CASSQENQANYRGYTF. CDR3 nucleotide sequence: TGCGCCAGCAGCCAAGAGAACCAGGCTAATTATAGGGGCTACACCTTC. This rearrangement joins TRBV4-3 to TRBJ1-2; D remains unclear. Germline CDR1 is LGHNA and CDR2 is YSLEER. CDR3 length: 16 amino acids. With 0 bases removed from V and 8 bases from J, the gap between germline ends came to 19 bases.

This clone was seen a single time. This chain connects TRBV23-1 to TRBJ1-5, with 10 bases fitting TRBD1. TRBV23-1 is placed among ORFs of uncertain function. This CDR3 spans 17 amino acids. Trimming took 1 base from V and 0 from J; bases not matched to a gene: 3. In DNA, the CDR3 is TGCGCCAGCAGTCAATGGGACAGGGGATATAGCAATCAGCCCCAGCATTTT. Protein product: CASSQWDRGYSNQPQHF.

The genes are TRBV11-2 and TRBJ1-1; 7 bases map to TRBD1. The CDR3 loop spans 15 amino acids. Unmatched junction bases numbered 13, after V lost 1 base and J lost 11 bases. Looked up from germline, CDR1 is SGHAT and CDR2 is FQNNGV. CDR3 loop: CASSLADRVDPGAFF. The CDR3 DNA reads as TGTGCCAGCAGCTTAGCAGACAGGGTGGATCCTGGGGCTTTCTTT.

The chain combines TRBV5-1 with TRBJ2-2; 8 positions match TRBD1. Germline loops: CDR1 SGHRS, CDR2 YFSETQ. The trim removed 5 bases at V and 2 bases at J, leaving 2 bases unmatched. The CDR3 has 14 amino acids. The CDR3 loop reads CASRDRENTGELFF. CDR3 bases: TGCGCCAGCAGGGACAGGGAAAACACCGGGGAGCTGTTTTTT. Filled out from reference TRBV5-1 and TRBJ2-2, the complete variable domain reads KAGVTQTPRYLIKTRGQQVTLSCSPISGHRSVSWYQQTPGQGLQFLFEYFSETQRNKGNFPGRFSGRQFSNSRSEMNVSTLELGDSALYLCASRDRENTGELFFGEGSRLTVL.

J is TRBJ1-1 and V is TRBV5-1; D remains unclear. This CDR3 comprises 16 residues. The V gene lost 6 bases and the J gene lost 4 bases, with 22 bases spanning the gap. The germline gives CDR1 SGHRS, CDR2 YFSETQ. The CDR3 coding sequence is TGCGCCAGCACAACAAGCGTAGGTTTTGGTCTCACTGAAGCTTTCTTT. It codes for CASTTSVGFGLTEAFF.

This chain joins TRBV9 and TRBJ2-2, with D tentatively TRBD1 (6 bases). V was trimmed by 3 bases and J by 5 bases, leaving 17 bases between them. The CDR3 is 16 residues long. Germline CDR1 SGDLS, CDR2 YYNGEE. CDR3 DNA sequence: TGTGCCAGCAGCGCACAGGGTCGGTCGATGACCGGGGAGCTGTTTTTT. Its translation: CASSAQGRSMTGELFF.

Only one count was recorded for this clone. The chain employs TRBV5-1 and TRBJ1-2; a weak D match, TRBD1 (5 bases). CDR1 and CDR2 (germline): SGHRS, YFSETQ. V dropped 3 bases and J dropped 1 base, with 13 bases sitting between them. This CDR3 comprises 15 residues. CDR3 bases: TGCGCCAGCAGCTCGGGCCCGGGGGTTAACTATGGCTACACCTTC. The encoded protein is CASSSGPGVNYGYTF.

The chain employs TRBV6-1 and TRBJ1-1, with a tentative D call TRBD1 (5 bases). Germline lookup yields CDR1 MNHNS and CDR2 SASEGT. The V gene lost 5 bases and the J gene lost 1 base, with 14 bases spanning the gap. There are 15 residues in the CDR3. The CDR3 bases are TGTGCCAGCAGTCCTAGGACATGGAAGAACACTGAAGCTTTCTTT. This encodes CASSPRTWKNTEAFF.

This chain links TRBV28 with TRBJ2-7, with 7 bases lining up with TRBD1. The CDR3 is made up of 15 amino acids. CDR1 MDHEN and CDR2 SYDVKM come from the germline V gene. J gave up 3 bases and V 6 bases, and 11 bases lay outside the gene matches. The CDR3 DNA is TGTGCCAGCAGAACTTCGGGACAGACTGTCTACGAGCAGTACTTC. Translating it yields CASRTSGQTVYEQYF.

The chain carries TRBV29-1 and TRBJ2-7, with a tentative D call TRBD1 (7 bases). V shed 6 bases and J shed 5 bases, with 14 bases lying between them. CDR1 is SQVTM and CDR2 is ANQGSEA in the germline V gene. The CDR3 has 12 amino acids. CDR3 bases: TGCAGCGTCAGGGGGGAGCTTGACGAGCAGTACTTC. This translates into CSVRGELDEQYF.

The CDR3 bases are TGTGCCAGCAGCTCGTCGGGGGGCCGGGGCTACACCTTC. It codes for CASSSSGGRGYTF. This chain uses TRBV11-3 with TRBJ1-2, with a weak D call TRBD1 (6 bases). This CDR3 comprises 13 residues. V was pared by 4 bases and J by 8 bases, with 14 bases between. Germline CDR1 is SGHNT and CDR2 is YENEEA.

A few counts support this clone. The J gene is TRBJ2-7, the V gene TRBV5-4, with 7 nucleotides matching TRBD2. J lost 0 bases, V lost 1 base, and 4 bases had no gene match. CDR1 is SGHNT, CDR2 YYREEE, per germline (reference sequence). This CDR3 has 15 amino acids. The CDR3 loop reads CASSLSPGGSYEQYF. DNA of the CDR3: TGTGCCAGCAGCTTGTCCCCGGGAGGCTCCTACGAGCAGTACTTC.